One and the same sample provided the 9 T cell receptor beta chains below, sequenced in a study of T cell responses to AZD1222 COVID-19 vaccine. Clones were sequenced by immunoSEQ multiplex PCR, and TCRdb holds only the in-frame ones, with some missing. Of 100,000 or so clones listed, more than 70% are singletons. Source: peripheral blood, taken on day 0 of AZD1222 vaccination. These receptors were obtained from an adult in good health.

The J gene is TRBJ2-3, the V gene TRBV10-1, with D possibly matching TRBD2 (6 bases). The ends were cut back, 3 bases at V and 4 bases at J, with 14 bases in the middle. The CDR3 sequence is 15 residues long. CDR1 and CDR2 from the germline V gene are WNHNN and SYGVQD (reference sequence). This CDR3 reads CASSDMTSSADTQYF. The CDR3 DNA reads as TGCGCCAGCAGTGATATGACTAGTAGTGCAGATACGCAGTATTTT.

The CDR3 coding sequence is TGTGCCAGCAGCTTGTTAGCGGGACAGGGAGAAGAGACCCAGTACTTC. It translates to CASSLLAGQGEETQYF. The chain is built from TRBV7-8 and TRBJ2-5, with D possibly being TRBD1 (9 bases). The CDR3 runs to 16 residues. Between the trimmed V and J ends, which lost 3 bases and 3 bases, there was a span of 17 bases. CDR1 is SGHVS and CDR2 is FQNEAQ in the germline V gene.

CDR3: CASSFPTGDQETQYF. The CDR3, as DNA: TGTGCCAGCAGCTTCCCCACAGGAGATCAAGAGACCCAGTACTTC. This sequence joins TRBV5-4 and TRBJ2-5, with TRBD1 as a possible D gene (5 bases). The ends were cut back, 2 bases at V and 2 bases at J, with 13 bases in the middle. Germline values: CDR1 SGHNT, CDR2 YYREEE (reference sequence). This CDR3 is built from 15 residues. Drawing the rest from reference TRBV5-4 and TRBJ2-5, the complete variable domain is ETGVTQSPTHLIKTRGQQVTLRCSSQSGHNTVSWYQQALGQGPQFIFQYYREEENGRGNFPPRFSGLQFPNYSSELNVNALELDDSALYLCASSFPTGDQETQYFGPGTRLLVL.

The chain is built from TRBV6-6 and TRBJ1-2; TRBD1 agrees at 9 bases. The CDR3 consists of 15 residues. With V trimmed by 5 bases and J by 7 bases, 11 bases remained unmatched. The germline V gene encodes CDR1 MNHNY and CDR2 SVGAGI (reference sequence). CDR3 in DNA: TGTGCCAGCAGTAGCGAGGGACAGGGCCTTCGTGGCTACACCTTC. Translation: CASSSEGQGLRGYTF.

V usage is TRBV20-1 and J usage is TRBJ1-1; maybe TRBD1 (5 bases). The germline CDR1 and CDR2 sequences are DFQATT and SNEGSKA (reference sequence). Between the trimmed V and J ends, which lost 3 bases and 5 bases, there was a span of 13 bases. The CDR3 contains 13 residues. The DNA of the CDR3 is TGCAGTGCTAGTGGGGCAGGGTTGACTGAAGCTTTCTTT. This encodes CSASGAGLTEAFF.

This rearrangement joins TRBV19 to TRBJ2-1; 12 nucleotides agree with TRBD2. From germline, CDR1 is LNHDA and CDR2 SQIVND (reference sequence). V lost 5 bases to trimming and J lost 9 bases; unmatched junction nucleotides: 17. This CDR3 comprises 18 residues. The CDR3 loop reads CASSSPGRSSGRAGEQFF. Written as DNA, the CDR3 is TGTGCCAGTAGTTCGCCCGGTCGGTCTAGCGGGAGGGCTGGTGAGCAGTTCTTC. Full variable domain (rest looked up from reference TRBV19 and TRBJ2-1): DGGITQSPKYLFRKEGQNVTLSCEQNLNHDAMYWYRQDPGQGLRLIYYSQIVNDFQKGDIAEGYSVSREKKESFPLTVTSAQKNPTAFYLCASSSPGRSSGRAGEQFFGPGTRLTVL.

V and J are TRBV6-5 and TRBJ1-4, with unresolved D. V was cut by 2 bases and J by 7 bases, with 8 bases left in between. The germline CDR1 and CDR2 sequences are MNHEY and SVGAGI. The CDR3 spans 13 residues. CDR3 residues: CASSYGGVEKLFF. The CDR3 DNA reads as TGTGCCAGCAGTTACGGTGGGGTTGAAAAACTGTTTTTT.

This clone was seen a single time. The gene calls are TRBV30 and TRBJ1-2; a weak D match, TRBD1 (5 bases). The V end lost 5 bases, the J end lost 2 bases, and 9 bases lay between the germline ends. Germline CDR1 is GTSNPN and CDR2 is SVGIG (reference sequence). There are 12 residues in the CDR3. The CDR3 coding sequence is TGTGCCTGGGCCGACAGAAACTATGGCTACACCTTC. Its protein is CAWADRNYGYTF.

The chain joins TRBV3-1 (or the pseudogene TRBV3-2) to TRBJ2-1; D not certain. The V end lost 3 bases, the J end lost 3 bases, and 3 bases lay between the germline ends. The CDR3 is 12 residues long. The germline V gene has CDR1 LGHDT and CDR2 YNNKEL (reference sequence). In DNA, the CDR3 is TGTGCCAGCAGCCAGGACTACAATGAGCAGTTCTTC. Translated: CASSQDYNEQFF.